At least ten counts were recorded for the clone carrying this TCR beta chain. The antigen remains undetermined. The sample comes from a study of CD8 T cells in ankylosing spondylitis. Points from the study as a whole: Roughly 8 highly homologous variants made up a TCR beta motif that seemed to typify ankylosing spondylitis blood. Peripheral blood held disease-linked clones only at relatively low frequency, and these were CD8+.

TCRdb used MiXCR to reprocess the 5' RACE reads, holding one entry per CDR3 protein. The data contain approximately 130,000 distinct CDR3 sequences, 9.5% to 12% of them singletons. The sequencing sample was made of blood, either unsorted or a sorted T cell fraction (not recorded which). This clonotype was sampled from a female donor with ankylosing spondylitis or in good health (not recorded which).

CDR3 sequence: CASSLLSSTYNTDTQYF. The CDR3 nucleotides are TGTGCCAGCAGCTTGCTGTCCAGCACATACAATACAGATACGCAGTATTTT. This chain links TRBV5-4 with TRBJ2-3; D gene unclear. The V gene lost 1 base and the J gene lost 3 bases, with 18 bases spanning the gap. The CDR3 totals 17 residues. Germline loops: CDR1 SGHNT, CDR2 YYREEE (reference sequence).